This T cell receptor (beta chain) was sequenced for a study of blood T cell repertoires in COVID-19. In the study overall: The cDNA or gDNA used as material had been derived from T cells, B-cell-depleted T cells, or PBMCs.

Those who participated ranged in age from roughly 18 to 100 years and resided in about two dozen US areas. Participants' reported clinical history set cohort assignment. The CDR3 spans 13 residues. The germline gives CDR1 SGHAT, CDR2 FQNNGV. Trimming stripped 8 bases from V and 0 bases from J, with 10 bases between. In the original processing: Reference gene primer amplification in the assay estimated nucleated cell counts. The assay was immunoSEQ multiplex PCR, and TCRdb's table has in-frame clones only and misses some. V and J calls and clone size are copied from that table; D and trimming were computed from the DNA. Of 200,000 to 250,000 clones listed, approximately 90% are singletons.

This sequence was found in a man aged 18 to 35 with acute COVID-19. What was sequenced was PBMCs or T cells enriched from blood (not recorded which). This chain links TRBV11-2 with TRBJ1-1; D possibly corresponds to TRBD1 (5 bases). The CDR3 is CASLTAMNTEAFF. The CDR3 coding sequence is TGTGCCAGCCTGACAGCTATGAACACTGAAGCTTTCTTT.